This T cell receptor (beta chain) came from a study of siplizumab effects on memory and regulatory T cells. Study observations and caveats: The alloresponse seemed to draw substantially on naive T cells, which appeared more diverse than memory cells. Siplizumab produced a significant reduction in alloreactive sequences that were traceable to unstimulated CD4+ memory cells. Most proliferating CD4+ or CD8+ clones, roughly 75-96%, had no naive or memory assignment.

The CDR3 totals 16 residues. The V segment lost 5 bases and the J segment 4 bases; nucleotides outside the gene matches: 7. Germline V CDR1 and CDR2: SGHNT, YENEEA. This clone showed up just a few times. Its antigen is not identified. Researchers maintained the mixed lymphocyte reaction cells in coculture at 37°C for about six days. Here immunoSEQ multiplex PCR was the method, and the copy in TCRdb shows in-frame clones only, minus some. The repertoire consists of approximately 13,000 clones, with 40% occurring once and the leading ten covering roughly a tenth. The chain combines TRBV11-3 with TRBJ2-1; 11 nucleotides agree with TRBD2. Specimen: CFSE-low (dividing) CD8+ T cells sorted from an allogeneic mixed lymphocyte reaction. The source of this sequence is a human donor in good health; the cells came from an allogeneic mixed lymphocyte reaction. This CDR3 is CASSPAGTSGYNEQFF. The CDR3 DNA reads as TGTGCCAGCAGCCCCGCCGGGACTAGCGGATACAATGAGCAGTTCTTC.